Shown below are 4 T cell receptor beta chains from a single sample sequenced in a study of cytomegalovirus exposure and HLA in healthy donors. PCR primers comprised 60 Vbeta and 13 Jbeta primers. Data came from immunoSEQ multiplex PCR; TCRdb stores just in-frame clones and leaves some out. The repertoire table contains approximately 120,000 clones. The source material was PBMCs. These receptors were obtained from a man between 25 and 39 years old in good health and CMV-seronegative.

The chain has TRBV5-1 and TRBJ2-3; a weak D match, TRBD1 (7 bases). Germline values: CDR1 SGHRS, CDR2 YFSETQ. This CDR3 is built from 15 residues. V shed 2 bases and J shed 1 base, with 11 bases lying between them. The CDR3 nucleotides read TGCGCCAGCAGCTTTCAGGGGGGACGCACAGATACGCAGTATTTT. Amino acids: CASSFQGGRTDTQYF.

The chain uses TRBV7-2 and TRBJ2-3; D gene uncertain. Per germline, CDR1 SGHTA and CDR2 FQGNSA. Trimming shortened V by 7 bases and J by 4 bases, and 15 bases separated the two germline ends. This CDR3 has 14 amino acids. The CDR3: CASTLSWQADTQYF. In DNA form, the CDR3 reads TGTGCCAGCACATTAAGCTGGCAGGCAGATACGCAGTATTTT.

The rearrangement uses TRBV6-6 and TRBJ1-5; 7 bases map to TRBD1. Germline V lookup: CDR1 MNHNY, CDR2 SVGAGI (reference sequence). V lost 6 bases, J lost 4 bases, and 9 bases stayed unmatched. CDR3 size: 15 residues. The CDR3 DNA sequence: TGTGCCAGCAGGGAGGGACAGAGGGAAAATCAGCCCCAGCATTTT. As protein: CASREGQRENQPQHF.

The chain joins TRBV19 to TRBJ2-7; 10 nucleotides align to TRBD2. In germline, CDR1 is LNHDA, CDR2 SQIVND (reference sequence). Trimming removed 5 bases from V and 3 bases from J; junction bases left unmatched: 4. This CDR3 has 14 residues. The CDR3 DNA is TGTGCCAGTAGTCGAGAGCGGGAGGGCTACGAGCAGTACTTC. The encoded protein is CASSREREGYEQYF.